This T cell receptor (beta chain) is from a study of cytomegalovirus exposure and HLA in healthy donors. The PCR contained 60 Vbeta and 13 Jbeta primers. Sequencing used immunoSEQ multiplex PCR; TCRdb keeps in-frame clones, though not all of them. The table records 150,000 to 200,000 clones, over 75% of them present only once. Trimming shortened V by 6 bases and J by 3 bases, and 17 bases separated the two germline ends. The CDR3 has 15 amino acids. From germline, CDR1 is LGHNA and CDR2 YSLEER. This chain connects TRBV4-3 to TRBJ1-1; D possibly corresponds to TRBD1 (5 bases). Source material: PBMCs. This sequence originates from a human donor in good health. CDR3 DNA sequence: TGCGCCAGCAGAAAGGAAACCGACAGAGACACTGAAGCTTTCTTT. Its translation: CASRKETDRDTEAFF.